A single sample gave rise to the 15 T cell receptor beta chains below, sequenced in a study of cytomegalovirus exposure and HLA in healthy donors. Use of 60 Vbeta and 13 Jbeta primers characterized the PCR. Repertoires were generated with immunoSEQ multiplex PCR, while TCRdb's copy carries only in-frame clones and drops some. The data show about 200,000 clones, around 83% seen once. Sequencing input: PBMCs. All receptors derive from a girl between 5 and 17 years old in good health and CMV-seronegative.

This clone turned up a few times. V usage is TRBV27 and J usage is TRBJ2-6, with D perhaps matching TRBD2 (6 bases). V was cut by 3 bases and J by 0 bases, with 12 bases left in between. Germline CDR1 is MNHEY and CDR2 is SMNVEV (reference sequence). The CDR3 is 17 amino acids. CDR3 sequence: CASSLEGSFSGANVLTF. CDR3 bases: TGTGCCAGCAGTTTGGAGGGCAGCTTCTCTGGGGCCAACGTCCTGACTTTC.

The chain's CDR3 is CASRFGAVIEGTGELFF. DNA for the CDR3: TGTGCCAGCAGATTTGGAGCGGTCATAGAGGGTACCGGGGAGCTGTTTTTT. The chain has TRBV7-8 and TRBJ2-2; D is possibly TRBD2 (5 bases). Germline lookup yields CDR1 SGHVS and CDR2 FQNEAQ. This CDR3 spans 17 amino acids. V lost 6 bases to trimming and J lost 5 bases, with 22 bases between them.

This clone was found once. The rearrangement uses TRBV19 and TRBJ1-2, with TRBD1 matching 8 bases. The CDR3 is made up of 15 amino acids. Germline V lookup: CDR1 LNHDA, CDR2 SQIVND (reference sequence). J lost 0 bases, V lost 4 bases, and 4 bases had no gene match. Here the CDR3 reads CASSTTTGANYGYTF. DNA for the CDR3: TGTGCCAGTAGTACCACGACAGGGGCTAACTATGGCTACACCTTC.

The gene calls are TRBV18 and TRBJ1-2; 9 nucleotides match TRBD1. Losses at the gene ends were 0 bases for V and 8 bases for J; bases not matched to a gene: 10. The CDR3 is 16 amino acids. Germline V gene lookup returns CDR1 KGHSH and CDR2 LQKENI. The CDR3 region is CASSPPKVQGALGYTF. The CDR3 DNA follows: TGTGCCAGCTCACCACCGAAGGTACAGGGGGCGTTAGGCTACACCTTC. Using reference TRBV18 and TRBJ1-2 for the parts outside the CDR3, the full variable domain is NAGVMQNPRHLVRRRGQEARLRCSPMKGHSHVYWYRQLPEEGLKFMVYLQKENIIDESGMPKERFSAEFPKEGPSILRIQQVVRGDSAAYFCASSPPKVQGALGYTFGSGTRLTVV.

J is TRBJ1-1 and V is TRBV6-1, with 8 positions matching TRBD1. V shed 4 bases, J shed 11 bases, and the junction held 12 bases outside the gene matches. Germline-derived CDR1 and CDR2 are MNHNS and SASEGT. This CDR3 is 14 amino acids long. The chain's CDR3 is CASSVAIQGVGAFF. The CDR3 nucleotides read TGTGCCAGCAGTGTAGCGATACAGGGGGTTGGTGCTTTCTTT.

This chain joins TRBV6-1 and TRBJ2-7, with TRBD1 identical over 8 bases. The CDR3 runs to 14 residues. Germline-derived CDR1 and CDR2 are MNHNS and SASEGT. Trimming took 3 bases from V and 5 from J; bases not matched to a gene: 6. CDR3 in amino acids: CASSDRDRKDEQYF. The CDR3 bases are TGTGCCAGCAGTGATCGGGACAGGAAAGACGAGCAGTACTTC.

This clone has only one observation. This chain links TRBV28 with TRBJ1-1; D unclear. The V end was cut by 8 bases, the J end by 1 base, with 17 bases between. Germline-derived CDR1 and CDR2 are MDHEN and SYDVKM. The CDR3 sequence is 15 residues long. CDR3 bases: TGTGCCAGCGACGGGCCCTCCGGGAGGAACACTGAAGCTTTCTTT. Its translation is CASDGPSGRNTEAFF.

The chain has TRBV27 and TRBJ2-7; TRBD2 is a possible D gene (6 bases). Germline V gene sequence: CDR1 MNHEY, CDR2 SMNVEV (reference sequence). The CDR3 runs 18 residues. Between the trimmed V and J ends, which lost 4 bases and 5 bases, there was a span of 27 bases. CDR3: CASSSRTSTSLRGNEQYF. The CDR3 DNA reads TGTGCCAGCAGTTCCCGGACAAGCACATCGCTTCGGGGGAACGAGCAGTACTTC.

The V call is TRBV9, the J call TRBJ1-2; no reliable D call. The V gene's germline CDR1 is SGDLS and CDR2 YYNGEE. This CDR3 is built from 15 residues. V shed 4 bases and J shed 2 bases, with 15 bases lying between them. CDR3 DNA sequence: TGTGCCAGCAGCCCCCGCCAGAATCAGAACTATGGCTACACCTTC. Amino acids: CASSPRQNQNYGYTF.

The CDR3 spells CASSLAKEDVSNYGYTF. The DNA of the CDR3 is TGTGCCAGCAGCTTAGCGAAGGAGGACGTCTCTAACTATGGCTACACCTTC. V usage is TRBV7-2 and J usage is TRBJ1-2, with unresolved D. CDR1 is SGHTA, CDR2 FQGNSA, per germline. V dropped 0 bases and J dropped 0 bases, with 14 bases sitting between them. The CDR3 length is 17 residues.

The chain combines TRBV11-2 with TRBJ2-4, with 8 bases matching TRBD1. The V and J ends lost 0 bases and 3 bases, in that order; junction bases with no gene match: 16. Germline loops: CDR1 SGHAT, CDR2 FQNNGV. The CDR3 contains 20 residues. CDR3 DNA sequence: TGTGCCAGCAGCTTAGAATTGGGCAGGGGGCGTTTGGGGGTCAAAAACATTCAGTACTTC. Its protein product is CASSLELGRGRLGVKNIQYF.

The rearrangement joins TRBV15 to TRBJ1-6, with a possible D match to TRBD1 (5 bases). The CDR3 has 15 residues. Trimming stripped 1 base from V and 8 bases from J, with 12 bases between. Looked up from germline, CDR1 is LNHNV and CDR2 is YYDKDF (reference sequence). In DNA form, the CDR3 reads TGTGCCACCAGCAGAGGGGGGGGTGTAGATTCACCCCTCCACTTT. It codes for CATSRGGGVDSPLHF.

V gene TRBV5-1 combines with J gene TRBJ2-7; 7 bases map to TRBD2. The CDR3 is made up of 15 amino acids. Germline CDR1 SGHRS, CDR2 YFSETQ. Trimming took 4 bases from V and 0 from J; bases not matched to a gene: 7. The DNA for the CDR3 is TGCGCCAGCAGCGATCCCGGGACTAACTCCTACGAGCAGTACTTC. Translating it yields CASSDPGTNSYEQYF.

The chain recombines TRBV6-5 with TRBJ2-2; TRBD1 is a possible D gene (6 bases). V shed 7 bases and J shed 4 bases, with 13 bases lying between them. There are 14 residues in the CDR3. CDR1 and CDR2 (germline): MNHEY, SVGAGI. In nucleotides, the CDR3 is TGTGCCAGCATGGGACAAGTCGTCACCGGGGAGCTGTTTTTT. Its translation: CASMGQVVTGELFF.

On this clone itself: Additional DNA sequences in this sample encode the identical CDR3. This rearrangement joins TRBV28 to TRBJ1-5; perhaps TRBD1 as D (5 bases). This CDR3 is built from 16 residues. Trimming shortened V by 3 bases and J by 4 bases, and 16 bases separated the two germline ends. Germline CDR1 is MDHEN and CDR2 is SYDVKM. The CDR3 bases are TGTGCCAGCAGTTTTAAGACGGGGGTTTGGAATCAGCCCCAGCATTTT. It is translated as CASSFKTGVWNQPQHF.